This is a list of T cell receptor beta chains from one sample in a study of CD8 T cells in ankylosing spondylitis. MiXCR, applied by TCRdb to the 5' RACE reads, yields one record per CDR3 protein. This table has 210,000 or so distinct CDR3 sequences, about a quarter appearing once. The sequenced material came from blood, either unsorted or a sorted T cell fraction (not recorded which). These receptors all come from a male donor with ankylosing spondylitis or in good health (not recorded which). Each CDR3 is given with its conserved first and last residue. Fields, in order: V gene, J gene, CDR3 protein.

TRBV19	TRBJ2-1	CASTSSSGSGNEQFF
TRBV15	TRBJ2-1	CATSRDSGTYNEQFF
TRBV20-1	TRBJ2-1	CSARDQGGTHNEQFF
TRBV29-1	TRBJ2-1	CSVEPGTGSSYNEQFF
TRBV20-1	TRBJ2-4	CSAGDAQNGENIQYF
TRBV6-1	TRBJ1-3	CASSTPDSRNTIYF
TRBV20-1	TRBJ1-5	CSARDLVQTQPQHF
TRBV6-5	TRBJ2-2	CASSYAGGPQVGELFF
TRBV28	TRBJ2-7	CASIDRSYEQYF
TRBV6-1	TRBJ2-2	CASAGGGLGNTGELFF
TRBV29-1	TRBJ2-3	CSVPQRDSTDTQYF
TRBV6-2/TRBV6-3	TRBJ1-1	CASSYDRGGTEAFF
TRBV12-3/TRBV12-4	TRBJ1-2	CASSLETGRDGYTF
TRBV12-3/TRBV12-4	TRBJ2-2	CASSWGQGGTGELFF
TRBV29-1	TRBJ2-4	CSVGWAKNIQYF
TRBV20-1	TRBJ2-1	CSALEMAGGYNEQFF
TRBV29-1	TRBJ2-4	CSVEAGRGTIQYF